A single sample is the source of the 30 T cell receptor beta chains below, sequenced in a study of tumor-infiltrating lymphocytes in primary liver carcinoma listed by TCRdb under 2017. Sequenced using an Illumina HiSeq 2500. Starting from about 500 ng total RNA, TCRbeta-specific cDNA was produced by reverse transcription with a constant-region primer and ProtoScript II reverse transcriptase. Construction of the TCRbeta libraries relied on three nested rounds of multiplex PCR, following a slightly modified ARM-PCR procedure. Each of the first two PCR rounds ran for approximately 10 cycles and used multiplex TRBV1-TRBV30 forward primers together with a Cbeta reverse primer. In TCRdb, the public reads were trimmed at Q25 with fastp and aligned with MiXCR, with productive beta chains retained. Records with the same CDR3 protein are collapsed into one entry carrying the most frequent genes and DNA. The sample includes approximately 99,000 distinct CDR3 sequences, with more than 60% observed a single time. About 9.2% of the sample belongs to the ten largest clones.

Without any cell sorting, total RNA and DNA were extracted together from roughly 20-30 mg of bulk tissue using the AllPrep DNA/RNA mini kit. Sequencing used liver tumor tissue from sampling region 5. The cell subset or site label for this specimen denotes: tumor region T5, tumor centre. The receptors here all came from a woman aged 60 to 75 with primary liver carcinoma and hepatitis B virus infection.

The chain is built from TRBV11-2 and TRBJ2-3; 8 bases are shared with TRBD2. The CDR3 loop spans 17 amino acids. From germline, CDR1 is SGHAT and CDR2 FQNNGV. V gave up 5 bases and J gave up 6 bases; unmatched junction bases: 16. CDR3 sequence: CASSAGLAGPGRDTQYF. The CDR3 DNA is TGTGCCAGCAGCGCGGGATTAGCGGGGCCCGGCCGGGATACGCAGTATTTT. Together with reference TRBV11-2 and TRBJ2-3, the CDR3 gives the full variable domain: EAGVAQSPRYKIIEKRQSVAFWCNPISGHATLYWYQQILGQGPKLLIQFQNNGVVDDSQLPKDRFSAERLKGVDSTLKIQPAKLEDSAVYLCASSAGLAGPGRDTQYFGPGTRLTVL.

This chain connects TRBV24-1 to TRBJ2-1; possibly TRBD1 or TRBD2 for D (6 bases each). CDR1 KGHDR and CDR2 SFDVKD come from the germline V gene. Trimming cost V 0 bases and J 4 bases, with 12 bases left between them. The CDR3 has 16 amino acids. CDR3 sequence: CATSDLPGAVYNEQFF. For the CDR3, the DNA is TGTGCCACCAGTGATTTGCCGGGGGCAGTTTACAATGAGCAGTTCTTC.

About this clonotype: One end of the junction fails to match germline, which may point to a read error. The J gene is TRBJ2-1, the V gene TRBV6-2 or TRBV6-3; no clear D gene. Germline loops: CDR1 MNHEY, CDR2 SVGEGT. The length of the CDR3 is 16 residues. CDR3 bases: TGTGCCAGCGCCGTAGGCAGCACCCGACGATTCAATGAGCAATTCTTC. Translated, it gives CASAVGSTRRFNEQFF.

V usage is TRBV11-3 and J usage is TRBJ2-5; a weak D match, TRBD1 (6 bases). Trimming took off 7 bases at V and 6 bases at J, with 15 bases between the two ends. This CDR3 comprises 13 residues. Germline lookup yields CDR1 SGHNT and CDR2 YENEEA. As DNA, the CDR3 is TGTGCCAGCACACAGGGTTCACGAAAGACCCAGTACTTC. Its translation: CASTQGSRKTQYF.

As concerns this clonotype: The CDR3 ends on some other residue instead of the conserved phenylalanine or tryptophan, so this is likely a read error. This CDR3 is CAIGELAGGRDEQFI. The CDR3, as DNA: TGTGCCATCGGTGAACTAGCGGGAGGAAGGGATGAGCAGTTCATC. The genes are TRBV10-3 and TRBJ2-1; TRBD2 aligns across 12 bases. CDR1 and CDR2 from the germline V gene are ENHRY and SYGVKD. The CDR3 is made up of 15 amino acids.

Points on this clonotype: One end of the junction fails to match germline, which may point to a read error. This chain's CDR3 is CTSSKTSGRAVAFF. In nucleotides, the CDR3 is TGTACCAGCAGCAAAACTAGCGGGAGGGCCGTCGCGTTTTTT. The chain couples TRBV7-9 to TRBJ2-3, with 13 bases aligning to TRBD2. CDR1 is SEHNR, CDR2 FQNEAQ, per germline (reference sequence). The CDR3 runs 14 residues.

Note on this clonotype: At one end, the junction sequence differs from germline, possibly due to a read error. The chain employs TRBV12-5 and TRBJ2-1, with D hard to call. Germline CDR1 LGHNT, CDR2 FRNRAP. There are 14 residues in the CDR3. In DNA form, the CDR3 reads TGTGCTAGTGGTTTGGAAAGCTCCTACAATGAGCAATCCTTC. Translating gives CASGLESSYNEQSF.

Details on this clonotype: The conserved phenylalanine or tryptophan is not found at the CDR3 terminus, so this likely reflects a read error. This sequence joins TRBV2 and TRBJ2-1, with D possibly being TRBD1 (6 bases). The V end lost 7 bases, the J end lost 7 bases, and 14 bases lay between the germline ends. This CDR3 is 13 amino acids long. The germline V gene has CDR1 SNHLY and CDR2 FYNNEI. Written as DNA, the CDR3 is TGTGCCAGCAAAAGGGGGAGTGGGAATGAGCAGTTCTTA. Its protein is CASKRGSGNEQFL.

The V call is TRBV30, the J call TRBJ2-3, with D maybe TRBD2 (5 bases). This CDR3 comprises 15 residues. The germline gives CDR1 GTSNPN, CDR2 SVGIG (reference sequence). V dropped 0 bases and J dropped 4 bases, with 14 bases sitting between them. The CDR3 is CAWSVGSERSDTQYF. In DNA form, the CDR3 reads TGTGCCTGGAGTGTGGGTAGCGAAAGATCAGATACGCAGTATTTT. Full variable domain (missing parts from reference TRBV30 and TRBJ2-3): SQTIHQWPATLVQPVGSPLSLECTVEGTSNPNLYWYRQAAGRGLQLLFYSVGIGQISSEVPQNLSASRPQDRQFILSSKKLLLSDSGFYLCAWSVGSERSDTQYFGPGTRLTVL.

This chain uses TRBV7-9 with TRBJ2-5; D tentatively reads TRBD1 or TRBD2 (6 bases each). Germline V gene sequence: CDR1 SEHNR, CDR2 FQNEAQ (reference sequence). V was clipped by 3 bases and J by 5 bases, with 16 bases between them. CDR3 length: 15 amino acids. The DNA for the CDR3 is TGTGCCAGCAGCTTGCGCGTGGGGGGCCCCGAGACCCAGTACTTC. This encodes CASSLRVGGPETQYF.

Of note for this clonotype: At one boundary the junction diverges from the germline segment, which might be a read error. DNA for the CDR3: TGTGCCAGCAGTTTATGGACAGATTATTCACCCCCCCACTTT. Translated, it gives CASSLWTDYSPPHF. The chain combines TRBV28 with TRBJ1-6; a weak D match, TRBD1 (5 bases). This CDR3 region has 14 residues. Germline CDR1 MDHEN, CDR2 SYDVKM. Supplemented by reference TRBV28 and TRBJ1-6, the full variable domain reads DVKVTQSSRYLVKRTGEKVFLECVQDMDHENMFWYRQDPGLGLRLIYFSYDVKMKEKGDIPEGYSVSREKKERFSLILESASTNQTSMYLCASSLWTDYSPPHFGNGTRLTVT.

As concerns this clonotype: One end of the junction does not line up with germline, which may come from a read error. J is TRBJ2-1 and V is TRBV11-3, with 8 bases that match TRBD2. Germline V gene lookup returns CDR1 SGHNT and CDR2 YENEEA. There are 17 residues in the CDR3. The CDR3 bases are TGTGCCATCAGCTTAGGTCGGGGGGGGTGGGGTGTCCATGAGCAGTTCTTC. Translated, it gives CAISLGRGGWGVHEQFF. Filled out from reference TRBV11-3 and TRBJ2-1, the complete variable domain reads EAGVVQSPRYKIIEKKQPVAFWCNPISGHNTLYWYLQNLGQGPELLIRYENEEAVDDSQLPKDRFSAERLKGVDSTLKIQPAELGDSAVYLCAISLGRGGWGVHEQFFGPGTRLTVL.

The V call is TRBV12-5, the J call TRBJ2-1; D remains unclear. CDR1 is LGHNT, CDR2 FRNRAP, per germline. The length of the CDR3 is 14 residues. V was shortened by 3 bases and J by 11 bases, with 17 bases between the two germline ends. CDR3 loop: CASGFEVAYNKQFF. The CDR3 DNA sequence: TGTGCTAGTGGTTTCGAGGTAGCTTATAATAAGCAGTTCTTC.

The chain has TRBV6-5 and TRBJ2-7, with D possibly matching TRBD1 (6 bases). This CDR3 is built from 13 residues. Germline CDR1 is MNHEY and CDR2 is SVGAGI. V gave up 4 bases and J gave up 7 bases, with 14 bases separating them. CDR3 nucleotide sequence: TGTGCCAGCAGTTTGGGACAATCAAAGGAGCAGTACTTC. Translation: CASSLGQSKEQYF.

The J gene is TRBJ1-1, the V gene TRBV28; a possible D gene is TRBD1 (6 bases). This CDR3 is 14 amino acids long. CDR1 and CDR2 from the germline V gene are MDHEN and SYDVKM. V was cut by 7 bases and J by 5 bases, with 17 bases left in between. CDR3 sequence (DNA): TGTGCCAGCATTCCCCTACAGGGTCATACTGAAGCTTTCTTT. As protein: CASIPLQGHTEAFF.

Regarding this clonotype: Possible read error: a much larger clone is one base away. It is likely a read error, because the conserved phenylalanine at the end of the CDR3 is missing. The chain couples TRBV28 to TRBJ1-1; no reliable D call. Germline values: CDR1 MDHEN, CDR2 SYDVKM. V lost 5 bases, J lost 0 bases, and 13 bases lay in between. CDR3 size: 15 residues. CDR3 in amino acids: CASSPTRTLNTEAFL. CDR3 bases: TGTGCCAGCAGTCCCACACGGACTCTGAACACTGAAGCTTTCTTG.

About this clonotype itself: One junction end disagrees with the germline gene, perhaps due to a read error. The chain is built from TRBV2 and TRBJ2-2, with D maybe TRBD2 (5 bases). Germline CDR1 reads SNHLY; CDR2 reads FYNNEI. The CDR3 loop spans 13 amino acids. The CDR3 bases are TGTGCCAGCAGTGCGGAGTACACCGGGGAGCTGTTATTT. It codes for CASSAEYTGELLF. The full variable domain, completed using reference TRBV2 and TRBJ2-2, is EPEVTQTPSHQVTQMGQEVILRCVPISNHLYFYWYRQILGQKVEFLVSFYNNEISEKSEIFDDQFSVERPDGSNFTLKIRSTKLEDSAMYFCASSAEYTGELLFGEGSRLTVL.

This clonotype was picked up many times. V is TRBV4-2 and J is TRBJ2-2, with D possibly called TRBD1 or TRBD2 (5 bases each). This CDR3 contains 16 residues. Germline V gene sequence: CDR1 LGHNA, CDR2 YNFKEQ. The V end was cut by 2 bases, the J end by 2 bases, with 12 bases between. CDR3 protein: CASSQRAGANTGELFF. In nucleotides, the CDR3 is TGTGCCAGCAGCCAAAGGGCCGGGGCTAACACCGGGGAGCTGTTTTTT.

This clonotype occurred once. Given a much more abundant clone one base away, this may be a read error. V and J are TRBV5-6 and TRBJ2-5; 7 nucleotides match TRBD2. Germline V CDR1 and CDR2: SGHDT, YYEEEE. This CDR3 spans 15 amino acids. CDR3 coding DNA: TGTGCCAGCGGCTTCAACCGCGGGAGACGGGAGACCCAGTACTTC. It codes for CASGFNRGRRETQYF.

As concerns this clonotype: The germline gene is not matched at one end of the junction; a read error may be the cause. V gene TRBV5-1 combines with J gene TRBJ2-6, with D perhaps given as TRBD1 or TRBD2 (7 bases each). The CDR3 totals 18 residues. The V gene's germline CDR1 is SGHRS and CDR2 YFSETQ. The CDR3: CASRRQGGGSSGVNVLTF. As DNA, the CDR3 is TGCGCCAGCAGACGTCAAGGGGGCGGGAGCTCTGGGGTCAACGTCCTGACTTTC.

This clonotype was observed a handful of times. A read error is possible here, since a much larger clone lies one base away. V and J are TRBV29-1 and TRBJ2-1; TRBD2 agrees at 7 bases. The CDR3 runs 12 residues. The V gene's germline CDR1 is SQVTM and CDR2 ANQGSEA. This chain's CDR3 is CNGGSEHNEQSF. The CDR3 nucleotides read TGCAACGGGGGGAGCGAACACAATGAGCAGTCCTTC.

In its sample, this clonotype was seen a few times. This rearrangement joins TRBV6-5 to TRBJ1-5, with TRBD1 as a possible D gene (5 bases). Trimming shortened V by 5 bases and J by 3 bases, and 14 bases separated the two germline ends. Germline CDR1 reads MNHEY; CDR2 reads SVGAGI. The CDR3 is 15 amino acids. Here the CDR3 DNA reads TGTGCCAGCAGTCGCGTACGGGACTACAATCAGCCCCAGCATTTT. It specifies CASSRVRDYNQPQHF.

V and J are TRBV28 and TRBJ2-5; D not certain. The CDR3 contains 15 residues. Trimming took off 5 bases at V and 5 bases at J, with 18 bases between the two ends. Per the germline V gene, CDR1 is MDHEN and CDR2 is SYDVKM. The CDR3 protein is CASSPPSRLRETQYF. The CDR3 DNA follows: TGTGCCAGCAGTCCGCCCTCAAGGTTAAGGGAGACCCAGTACTTC.

Ten or more counts support this clonotype. This CDR3 is CASSPRDVNTGELFF. The CDR3 coding sequence is TGTGCCAGCAGCCCCCGAGACGTAAACACCGGGGAGCTGTTTTTT. The chain uses TRBV5-4 and TRBJ2-2; D not certain. Germline V gene sequence: CDR1 SGHNT, CDR2 YYREEE (reference sequence). This CDR3 has 15 amino acids. V lost 4 bases, J lost 2 bases, and 12 bases lay in between.

This clonotype has a handful of counts. This may arise from a read error, as a much more abundant clone is one base away. The V and J genes are TRBV5-5 and TRBJ2-3, with 8 bases matching TRBD2. The CDR3 length is 15 residues. The germline V gene has CDR1 SGHKS and CDR2 YYEKEE (reference sequence). V lost 3 bases and J lost 4; bases outside the gene matches: 7. CDR3 bases: TGTGCCAGCAGCTCAAGCGGGAGTAGGGCAGATACGCAGTATTTT. It specifies CASSSSGSRADTQYF.

The rearrangement joins TRBV4-1 to TRBJ1-1; the D gene is possibly TRBD1 (6 bases). The germline gives CDR1 MGHRA, CDR2 YSYEKL. The CDR3 contains 17 residues. CDR3 nucleotides: TGCGCAAGCTGCCAAGATGGGTCGGGGACACGGAACACTGAAGCTTTCTTT. It encodes CASCQDGSGTRNTEAFF.

A word on this clonotype: Sequence at one end of the junction differs from germline and may be a read error. The chain has TRBV11-3 and TRBJ2-1, with TRBD2 matching over 8 bases. CDR1 SGHNT and CDR2 YENEEA come from the germline V gene. This CDR3 has 18 amino acids. Here the CDR3 reads CAGSLGQDGRVGYNEQFF. The CDR3 region has the DNA TGTGCCGGCAGCTTAGGTCAAGACGGGAGGGTCGGCTACAATGAGCAGTTCTTC.

About this clonotype: The CDR3 end shows no conserved phenylalanine or tryptophan, and so a read error is likely. CDR3 region: CASSPLPSTTDTQYY. The DNA for the CDR3 is TGCGCCAGCAGCCCCTTACCCTCCACTACAGATACGCAGTATTAT. The V gene is TRBV4-1, the J gene TRBJ2-3, with D hard to call. CDR1 is MGHRA, CDR2 YSYEKL, per germline. Trimming left V 4 bases short and J 3 bases short, with 14 bases between. CDR3 length: 15 residues.

As regards this clonotype: A read error may be the cause here, since a much bigger clone is one base away. The rearrangement links TRBV7-9 to TRBJ1-4; D is uncertain. Germline V gene data show CDR1 as SEHNR and CDR2 as FQNEAQ (reference sequence). The CDR3 is made up of 16 amino acids. The CDR3 DNA is TGTGCCAGCAGCTTAAAAGGGTCTGCAACTAATGAAAAACTGCTTTTT. It yields the protein CASSLKGSATNEKLLF.

Comment on this clonotype: The conserved closing phenylalanine or tryptophan is absent in this CDR3, likely reflecting a read error. V gene TRBV7-9 combines with J gene TRBJ1-2; the match to TRBD1 covers 9 bases. Germline V CDR1 and CDR2: SEHNR, FQNEAQ (reference sequence). V was clipped by 5 bases and J by 6 bases; unmatched bases: 10. The CDR3 loop spans 15 amino acids. CDR3: CASSPTGGAIHGYTY. CDR3 nucleotide sequence: TGTGCCAGCAGCCCCACAGGGGGCGCGATTCATGGCTACACCTAC.